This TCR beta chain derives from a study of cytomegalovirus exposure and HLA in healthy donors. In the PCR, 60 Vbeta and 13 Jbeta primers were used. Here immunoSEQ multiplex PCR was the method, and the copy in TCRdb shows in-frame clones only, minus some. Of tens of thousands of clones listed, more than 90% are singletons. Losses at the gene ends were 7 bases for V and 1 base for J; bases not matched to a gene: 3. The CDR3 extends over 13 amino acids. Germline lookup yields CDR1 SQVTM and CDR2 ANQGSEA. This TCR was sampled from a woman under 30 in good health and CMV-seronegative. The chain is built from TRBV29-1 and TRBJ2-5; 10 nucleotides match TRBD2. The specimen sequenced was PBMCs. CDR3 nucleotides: TGCAGCGGTAGCGGGGGGAGCCAAGAGACCCAGTACTTC. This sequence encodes CSGSGGSQETQYF.